Detailed here is one T cell receptor beta chain. These data originate in a study of shared clonotypes between healthy human individuals. The method was immunoSEQ multiplex PCR; TCRdb's version includes in-frame clones alone and lacks a portion of them. The sample includes 2 million to 3 million clones, under 95% seen only once; the top ten take about 0.39%. The V segment lost 5 bases and the J segment 8 bases; nucleotides outside the gene matches: 20. CDR1 and CDR2 from the germline V gene are SEHNR and FQNEAQ (reference sequence). The CDR3 loop spans 18 amino acids. The chain recombines TRBV7-9 with TRBJ1-2, with TRBD1 identical over 10 bases. Source material: naive CD4+ T cells from PBMCs. Sample subset: CD45RA+ positively selected. The receptor comes from a man between 18 and 29 years old in good health. Some clones in this sample may be carry-over from other donors' samples. The CDR3 reads CASSQEGLSGQGKRGYTF. DNA for the CDR3: TGTGCCAGCAGCCAAGAGGGGTTGTCGGGACAGGGGAAAAGGGGCTACACCTTC.